Each of the 14 T cell receptor beta chains below was sequenced from the same sample in a study of identical twins. TCRdb redid the calling of the 5' RACE reads with MiXCR, one entry per CDR3 protein. The sample lists around 500,000 distinct CDR3 sequences, around 14% seen once, with about 0.54% in the top ten. These data also formed part of another study, on yellow fever vaccine responses in identical twins.

Sequenced input: CD4+ T cells sorted from blood. Source of these receptors: a woman in her late teens or twenties in good health.

The J gene is TRBJ1-2, the V gene TRBV20-1, with a tentative D call TRBD1 (6 bases). The CDR3 has 14 amino acids. V lost 6 bases and J lost 7, with 21 bases in between. Germline CDR1 is DFQATT and CDR2 is SNEGSKA (reference sequence). The CDR3 spells CSASTAGGGFGYTF. The CDR3 DNA follows: TGCAGTGCGTCGACAGCTGGAGGGGGATTTGGCTACACCTTC.

This clonotype was seen only a few times. The chain carries TRBV6-5 and TRBJ2-7; tentatively, D is TRBD1 (6 bases). The CDR3 runs to 17 residues. Germline CDR1 MNHEY, CDR2 SVGAGI. V shed 0 bases and J shed 0 bases, with 15 bases lying between them. CDR3 in amino acids: CASSYSQTGQSSYEQYF. The CDR3 nucleotides read TGTGCCAGCAGTTACTCTCAAACAGGGCAAAGCTCCTACGAGCAGTACTTC.

There are a few counts of this clonotype. V usage is TRBV12-3 or TRBV12-4 and J usage is TRBJ1-5; D remains ambiguous. Trimming removed 2 bases at V and 5 bases at J, with 7 bases between. The CDR3 has 13 residues. This CDR3 is CASSLSWDQPQHF. The CDR3 bases are TGTGCCAGCAGTTTATCTTGGGATCAGCCCCAGCATTTT.

This clonotype showed up just a few times. The chain links TRBV28 to TRBJ2-4; D is undetermined. CDR3 length equals 14 residues. V was trimmed by 7 bases and J by 0 bases, leaving 10 bases between them. Germline V gene data show CDR1 as MDHEN and CDR2 as SYDVKM. The CDR3 DNA sequence: TGTGCCAGCATAGAGGATCTAGCCAAAAACATTCAGTACTTC. Residues: CASIEDLAKNIQYF.

In this sample, this clonotype turned up many times. The gene calls are TRBV7-2 and TRBJ1-1; D is unresolved. The CDR3 has 14 residues. Trimming shortened V by 5 bases and J by 6 bases, and 16 bases separated the two germline ends. In germline, CDR1 is SGHTA, CDR2 FQGNSA. The CDR3 nucleotides are TGTGCCAGCAGCGTCATGGGTTTCGCGGCTGAAGCTTTCTTT. Its translation is CASSVMGFAAEAFF.

J is TRBJ2-1 and V is TRBV5-1; TRBD2 matches at 8 bases. CDR3 length: 13 amino acids. Losses at the gene ends were 7 bases for V and 8 bases for J; bases not matched to a gene: 8. Germline-derived CDR1 and CDR2 are SGHRS and YFSETQ. For the CDR3, the DNA is TGCGCCAGCGGACGGGGGGGCCGGGATGAGCAGTTCTTC. Protein: CASGRGGRDEQFF.

The V and J genes are TRBV6-5 and TRBJ2-1; tentative D call: TRBD1 (6 bases). CDR3 length: 15 amino acids. Germline V gene sequence: CDR1 MNHEY, CDR2 SVGAGI. Deletions cut 5 bases from V and 5 bases from J, with 16 bases between. The CDR3 loop reads CASSHQQKGDNEQFF. The CDR3 coding sequence is TGTGCCAGCAGTCACCAACAGAAGGGGGACAATGAGCAGTTCTTC.

In this sample, this clonotype turned up a few times. The chain joins TRBV5-1 to TRBJ2-1, with 7 positions matching TRBD1. Losses at the gene ends were 2 bases for V and 4 bases for J; bases not matched to a gene: 9. The CDR3 loop spans 16 amino acids. Germline assignment: CDR1 SGHRS and CDR2 YFSETQ. Here the CDR3 DNA reads TGCGCCAGCAGCTTTGGCGAGGGGGCAGTTTACAATGAGCAGTTCTTC. Protein sequence: CASSFGEGAVYNEQFF.

This clonotype was found a few times. One end of the junction does not line up with germline, which may come from a read error. The chain combines TRBV6-2 or TRBV6-3 with TRBJ1-1, with unresolved D. Germline V gene data show CDR1 as MNHEY and CDR2 as SVGEGT. This CDR3 comprises 10 residues. CDR3 sequence reads: CASSYSERIF. In DNA, the CDR3 is TGTGCCAGCAGTTACTCGGAGAGGATCTTT.

The table lists this clonotype with many counts. The rearrangement joins TRBV24-1 to TRBJ2-1; D not certain. V lost 5 bases and J lost 7, with 8 bases in between. From germline, CDR1 is KGHDR and CDR2 SFDVKD. This CDR3 is 12 amino acids long. The CDR3 region is CATSVKGNEQFF. The CDR3 nucleotides read TGTGCCACCAGTGTGAAGGGAAATGAGCAGTTCTTC.

The J gene is TRBJ2-3, the V gene TRBV29-1; 16 bases align to TRBD2. This CDR3 spans 15 amino acids. J gave up 4 bases and V 6 bases, and 4 bases lay outside the gene matches. CDR1 SQVTM and CDR2 ANQGSEA come from the germline V gene. CDR3 region: CSVGTSGGAPDTQYF. The CDR3 coding sequence is TGCAGCGTGGGGACTAGCGGGGGGGCTCCAGATACGCAGTATTTT.

This clonotype was counted only a few times. The V gene is TRBV27, the J gene TRBJ2-1; 8 bases align to TRBD2. CDR1 is MNHEY and CDR2 is SMNVEV in the germline V gene (reference sequence). V lost 5 bases, J lost 4 bases, and 10 bases stayed unmatched. This CDR3 spans 16 amino acids. The CDR3 sequence: CASSPGGAGVYNEQFF. The CDR3 DNA sequence: TGTGCCAGCAGTCCCGGGGGGGCGGGAGTGTACAATGAGCAGTTCTTC.

The chain combines TRBV28 with TRBJ1-2; no firm D call. Germline CDR1 is MDHEN and CDR2 is SYDVKM. This CDR3 has 12 residues. Trimming stripped 1 base from V and 8 bases from J, with 8 bases between. CDR3 nucleotide sequence: TGTGCCAGCAGTTTATCCGTGTTCGGCTACACCTTC. Translation: CASSLSVFGYTF.

This clonotype showed up just a few times. This chain links TRBV3-2 with TRBJ2-7; TRBD2 is taken as the D call from the table, unchecked against the DNA. TRBV3-2 is a documented pseudogene. The CDR3 spans 17 residues. The CDR3 DNA follows: TGTGCCAGCAGCAGGAGGACTAGCGGAAACGTGCCCTACGAGCAGTACTTC. It is translated as CASSRRTSGNVPYEQYF.